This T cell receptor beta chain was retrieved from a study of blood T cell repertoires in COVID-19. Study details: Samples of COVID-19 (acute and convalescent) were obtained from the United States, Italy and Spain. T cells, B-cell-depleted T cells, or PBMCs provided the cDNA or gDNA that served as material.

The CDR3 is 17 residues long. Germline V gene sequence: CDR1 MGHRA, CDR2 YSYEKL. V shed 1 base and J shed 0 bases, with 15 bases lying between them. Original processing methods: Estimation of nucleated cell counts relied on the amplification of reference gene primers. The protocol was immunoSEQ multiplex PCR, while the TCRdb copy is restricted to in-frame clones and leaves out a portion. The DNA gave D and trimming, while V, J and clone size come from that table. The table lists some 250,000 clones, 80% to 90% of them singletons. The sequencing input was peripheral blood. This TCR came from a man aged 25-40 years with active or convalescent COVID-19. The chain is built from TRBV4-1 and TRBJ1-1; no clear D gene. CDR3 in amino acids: CASSQAAGAGLNTEAFF. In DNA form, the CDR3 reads TGCGCCAGCAGCCAAGCGGCAGGCGCGGGGTTGAACACTGAAGCTTTCTTT.